This T cell receptor beta chain derives from a study of blood T cell repertoires in COVID-19. At the level of the study: PBMCs, B-cell-depleted T cells, or T cells were the source of the cDNA or gDNA that made up the material.

The cohort comprised adults aged about 18 to 100 years residing in approximately 25 US areas. Donors were grouped by their self-reported clinical history. Two negative PCRs, clearance, or symptom resolution had been documented for recovered Cohort 3 donors. The repertoire was sequenced with immunoSEQ multiplex PCR; TCRdb's copy has only in-frame clones and lacks some. The sample records about 310,000 clones, around 92% being singletons. The CDR3 consists of 15 residues. Trimming removed 4 bases at V and 4 bases at J, with 13 bases between. Germline V gives CDR1 LGHNA, CDR2 YSLEER. The chain is built from TRBV4-3 and TRBJ1-4, with a weak D call TRBD1 (6 bases). This clonotype was obtained from a woman aged 25 to 39 who had recovered from COVID-19. Specimen: PBMCs or T cells enriched from blood (not recorded which). DNA for the CDR3: TGCGCCAGCAGCCGATTGGACAGCAATAATGAAAAACTGTTTTTT. Translated: CASSRLDSNNEKLFF.